These T cell receptor beta chains were read from a single sample in a study of blood T cell repertoires in COVID-19. The repertoire was sequenced with immunoSEQ multiplex PCR; TCRdb's copy has only in-frame clones and lacks some. The sample contains 360,000 or so clones, under 90% of which appear only once. Input material: PBMCs or T cells enriched from blood (not recorded which). The origin of the receptors is a woman in her twenties or thirties who had recovered from COVID-19. Both conserved end residues are part of each CDR3.

v_call: TRBV27; cdr3_aa: CASGANQPQHF
v_call: TRBV4-2; cdr3_aa: CASSQVAIGFGYTF
v_call: TRBV5-1; cdr3_aa: CASSLASGSVQETQYF
v_call: TRBV7-9; cdr3_aa: CASSPSGGADTQYF
v_call: TRBV5-1; cdr3_aa: CASEPDWGDEQFF
v_call: TRBV30; cdr3_aa: CAWSPPGNTIYF
v_call: TRBV25-1; cdr3_aa: CASSGAGSYIEKLFF
v_call: TRBV2; cdr3_aa: CASTRAGRYEQYF
v_call: TRBV13; cdr3_aa: CASRKAGRNNEQFF
v_call: TRBV7-3; cdr3_aa: CASSLRDTDTQYF
v_call: TRBV28; cdr3_aa: CASRAGQETQYF
v_call: TRBV6-5; cdr3_aa: CASSSPTGKVSSPLHF
v_call: TRBV27; cdr3_aa: CASSLRGSSYNSPLHF
v_call: TRBV9; cdr3_aa: CASSVVGGSAFF
v_call: TRBV4-1; cdr3_aa: CASSRRLRGIQGSQPQHF
v_call: TRBV11-2; cdr3_aa: CASSPRNQETQYF
v_call: TRBV28; cdr3_aa: CASTGTAYGTQHF
v_call: TRBV7-9; cdr3_aa: CASSSPPDSPPLPRETQYF
v_call: TRBV5-4; cdr3_aa: CASSLQQGTNEKLFF
v_call: TRBV6-2/TRBV6-3; cdr3_aa: CASSQRLQGGQPQHF
v_call: TRBV11-2; cdr3_aa: CASSQGQSGTEAFF
v_call: TRBV9; cdr3_aa: CASSSGTSGEQYF
v_call: TRBV20-1; cdr3_aa: CSVITGGSYTF
v_call: TRBV6-6; cdr3_aa: CASSRDSPESSYNEQFF
v_call: TRBV18; cdr3_aa: CASSQDYSGNTIYF
v_call: TRBV6-5; cdr3_aa: CASSGQGARADTQYF
v_call: TRBV4-3; cdr3_aa: CASSQDHLGDWINTEAFF
v_call: TRBV2; cdr3_aa: CASSVRREGSSEQYF
v_call: TRBV7-6; cdr3_aa: CASSLSHGQAPFTDTQYF
v_call: TRBV19; cdr3_aa: CASSTFLTGGNYNSPLHF
v_call: TRBV5-1; cdr3_aa: CASSLRGSVQNNEQFF
v_call: TRBV5-1; cdr3_aa: CASSKGQGYGYTF
v_call: TRBV5-1; cdr3_aa: CASSREHEQFF
v_call: TRBV24-1; cdr3_aa: CATQDGGSEQYF
v_call: TRBV6-5; cdr3_aa: CASRRGIKGDEQFF
v_call: TRBV10-1; cdr3_aa: CASSPDNLQHTQYF
v_call: TRBV18; cdr3_aa: CASSPQRATNNEQFF
v_call: TRBV30; cdr3_aa: CAWNQGSPLHF
v_call: TRBV2; cdr3_aa: CASSLQGLTEAFF
v_call: TRBV7-3; cdr3_aa: CASRLGGGRTEAFF
v_call: TRBV5-1; cdr3_aa: CASSLARDTEAFF
v_call: TRBV7-9; cdr3_aa: CASSLVAGHTGNNQPQHF
v_call: TRBV27; cdr3_aa: CASRGQGLQPQHF
v_call: TRBV3-1/TRBV3-2; cdr3_aa: CASSQGLADSTDTQYF
v_call: TRBV19; cdr3_aa: CASSIGPSGSYGYTF
v_call: TRBV2; cdr3_aa: CASRGDRGLATNEKLFF
v_call: TRBV18; cdr3_aa: CASSPLESSGNTIYF
v_call: TRBV7-3; cdr3_aa: CASSSPLLAGGTDTQYF
v_call: TRBV4-1; cdr3_aa: CASSQGGGGRSYNEQFF
v_call: TRBV7-6; cdr3_aa: CASSLVGTGGNGYTF
v_call: TRBV4-2; cdr3_aa: CASSQGSQPQHF
v_call: TRBV29-1; cdr3_aa: CSPEPAGGGNQETQYF
v_call: TRBV29-1; cdr3_aa: CSVGLDKNQPQHF